These 9 T cell receptor beta chains were sequenced from one sample in a study of cytomegalovirus exposure and HLA in healthy donors. Amplification used 60 Vbeta primers and 13 Jbeta primers. The data were produced by immunoSEQ multiplex PCR, yet TCRdb's version contains in-frame clones alone and is incomplete. The sample yields under 150,000 clones, over 60% seen once. The sample was PBMCs. The source of these receptors is a man in his forties in good health and CMV-seronegative.

The chain is built from TRBV9 and TRBJ1-5, with 9 bases identical to TRBD1. CDR1 and CDR2 from the germline V gene are SGDLS and YYNGEE. There are 14 residues in the CDR3. Germline trimming cut 0 bases from V and 7 bases from J; bases unmatched to any gene: 2. CDR3 region: CASSVDGTGQPQHF. The CDR3 nucleotides are TGTGCCAGCAGCGTAGACGGGACAGGGCAGCCCCAGCATTTT.

This clone was picked up one time. The rearrangement joins TRBV5-1 to TRBJ2-6, with 10 bases identical to TRBD1. CDR1 is SGHRS, CDR2 YFSETQ, per germline. The V segment lost 0 bases and the J segment 2 bases; nucleotides outside the gene matches: 8. The CDR3 is made up of 19 amino acids. The DNA of the CDR3 is TGCGCCAGCAGCTTGGGGGTGACAGGGGGCCAAACTGGGGCCAACGTCCTGACTTTC. This codes for CASSLGVTGGQTGANVLTF. Looking up the rest from reference TRBV5-1 and TRBJ2-6 gives the full variable domain: KAGVTQTPRYLIKTRGQQVTLSCSPISGHRSVSWYQQTPGQGLQFLFEYFSETQRNKGNFPGRFSGRQFSNSRSEMNVSTLELGDSALYLCASSLGVTGGQTGANVLTFGAGSRLTVL.

This clone was recorded once. The chain carries TRBV5-6 and TRBJ2-7; 9 bases are a match to TRBD1. J gave up 5 bases and V 8 bases, and 5 bases lay outside the gene matches. The CDR3 has 12 amino acids. Germline V CDR1 and CDR2: SGHDT, YYEEEE. CDR3 DNA sequence: TGTGCCAGGTGGGACAGGGATCACGAGCAGTACTTC. Amino acids: CARWDRDHEQYF.

V is TRBV27 and J is TRBJ1-2, with D perhaps TRBD1 (5 bases). CDR3 size: 13 residues. Trimming pared 5 bases from V and 3 bases from J, leaving 10 bases between. In germline, CDR1 is MNHEY, CDR2 SMNVEV (reference sequence). CDR3 loop: CASSPLTDYGYTF. The DNA for the CDR3 is TGTGCCAGCAGTCCCCTGACAGACTATGGCTACACCTTC.

The chain uses TRBV4-1 and TRBJ2-7; 16 bases are a match to TRBD2. Germline CDR1 is MGHRA and CDR2 is YSYEKL. V gave up 3 bases and J gave up 5 bases; unmatched junction bases: 10. This CDR3 region has 18 residues. CDR3 DNA: TGCGCCAGCAGCCATAAACCGGGACTAGCGGGAGGGTCCGACGAGCAGTACTTC. Protein: CASSHKPGLAGGSDEQYF.

The chain recombines TRBV5-1 with TRBJ1-6; 7 positions match TRBD1. CDR3 size: 16 residues. The germline CDR1 and CDR2 sequences are SGHRS and YFSETQ. The trim removed 2 bases at V and 9 bases at J, leaving 11 bases unmatched. This CDR3 is CASSFNRQGSVSPLHF. The CDR3 nucleotides read TGCGCCAGCAGCTTTAATAGACAGGGAAGCGTTTCACCCCTCCACTTT.

This clone was seen only once. The chain couples TRBV4-3 to TRBJ1-2, with D unclear. The CDR3 covers 15 residues. With 4 bases removed from V and 7 bases from J, the gap between germline ends came to 19 bases. CDR1 is LGHNA and CDR2 is YSLEER in the germline V gene. Written as DNA, the CDR3 is TGCGCCAGCAGCCCCCCTCGCCCCGAGGTGGTTGGCTACACCTTC. It yields the protein CASSPPRPEVVGYTF.

The rearrangement links TRBV5-1 to TRBJ1-4; a possible D gene is TRBD1 (6 bases). The CDR3 runs 16 residues. Germline V gives CDR1 SGHRS, CDR2 YFSETQ. V was pared by 0 bases and J by 3 bases, with 12 bases between. The CDR3 protein is CASSLGGGFSNEKLFF. The CDR3 region has the DNA TGCGCCAGCAGCTTGGGCGGGGGCTTTTCTAATGAAAAACTGTTTTTT.

The rearrangement joins TRBV5-1 to TRBJ1-2, with unresolved D. V lost 5 bases and J 7 bases, leaving 21 bases between the germline ends. The germline V gene encodes CDR1 SGHRS and CDR2 YFSETQ. This CDR3 is built from 15 residues. CDR3 loop: CASSYTPQDVAGYTF. Here the CDR3 DNA reads TGCGCCAGCAGTTATACACCCCAGGATGTCGCTGGCTACACCTTC.